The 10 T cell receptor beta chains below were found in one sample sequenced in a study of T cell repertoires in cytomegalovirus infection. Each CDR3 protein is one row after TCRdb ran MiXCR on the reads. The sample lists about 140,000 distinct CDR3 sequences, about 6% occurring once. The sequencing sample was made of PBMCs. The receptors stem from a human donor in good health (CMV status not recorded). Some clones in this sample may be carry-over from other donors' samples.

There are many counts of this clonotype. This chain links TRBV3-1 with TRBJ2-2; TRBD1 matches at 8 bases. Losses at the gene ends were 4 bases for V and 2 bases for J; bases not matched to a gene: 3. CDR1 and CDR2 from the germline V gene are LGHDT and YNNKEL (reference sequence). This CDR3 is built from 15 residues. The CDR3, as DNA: TGTGCCAGCAGCCTCAGGGGGCAAAACACCGGGGAGCTGTTTTTT. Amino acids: CASSLRGQNTGELFF.

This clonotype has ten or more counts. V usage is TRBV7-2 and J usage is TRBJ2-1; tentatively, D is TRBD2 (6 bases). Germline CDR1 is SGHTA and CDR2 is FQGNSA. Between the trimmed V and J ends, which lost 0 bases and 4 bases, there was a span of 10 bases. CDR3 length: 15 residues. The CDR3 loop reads CASSLAVGGYNEQFF. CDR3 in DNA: TGTGCCAGCAGCTTAGCGGTCGGGGGATACAATGAGCAGTTCTTC.

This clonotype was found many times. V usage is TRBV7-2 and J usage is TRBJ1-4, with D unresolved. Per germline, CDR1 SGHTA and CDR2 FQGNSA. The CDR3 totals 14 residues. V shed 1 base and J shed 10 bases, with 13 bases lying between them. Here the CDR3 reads CASSLVAVGGKLFF. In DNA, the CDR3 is TGTGCCAGCAGCTTAGTGGCGGTAGGAGGAAAACTGTTTTTT.

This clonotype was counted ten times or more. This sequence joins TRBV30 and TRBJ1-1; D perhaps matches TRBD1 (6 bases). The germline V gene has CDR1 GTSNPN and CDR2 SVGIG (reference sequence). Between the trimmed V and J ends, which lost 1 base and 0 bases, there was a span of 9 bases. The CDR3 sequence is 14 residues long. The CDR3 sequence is CAWSGGPVNTEAFF. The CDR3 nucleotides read TGTGCCTGGAGTGGGGGGCCCGTGAACACTGAAGCTTTCTTT.

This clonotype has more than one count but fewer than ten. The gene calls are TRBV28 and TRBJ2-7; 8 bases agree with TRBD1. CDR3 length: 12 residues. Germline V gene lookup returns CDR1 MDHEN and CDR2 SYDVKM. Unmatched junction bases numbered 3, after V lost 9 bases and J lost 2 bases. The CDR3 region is CASRDRPYEQYF. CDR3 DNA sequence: TGTGCCAGTCGGGACAGGCCCTACGAGCAGTACTTC.

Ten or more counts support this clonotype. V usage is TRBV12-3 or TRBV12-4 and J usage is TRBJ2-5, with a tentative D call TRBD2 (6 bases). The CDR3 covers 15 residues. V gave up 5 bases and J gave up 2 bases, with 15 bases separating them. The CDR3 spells CASSPPGLRQETQYF. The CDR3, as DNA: TGTGCCAGCAGTCCACCGGGACTGCGGCAAGAGACCCAGTACTTC.

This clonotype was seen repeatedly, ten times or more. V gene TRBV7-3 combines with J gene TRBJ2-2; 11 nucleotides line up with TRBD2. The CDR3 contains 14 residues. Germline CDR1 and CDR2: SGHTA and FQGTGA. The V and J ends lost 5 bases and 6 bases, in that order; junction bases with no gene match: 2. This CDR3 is CASSPGLAAGELFF. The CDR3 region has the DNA TGTGCCAGCAGCCCGGGACTAGCGGCCGGGGAGCTGTTTTTT.

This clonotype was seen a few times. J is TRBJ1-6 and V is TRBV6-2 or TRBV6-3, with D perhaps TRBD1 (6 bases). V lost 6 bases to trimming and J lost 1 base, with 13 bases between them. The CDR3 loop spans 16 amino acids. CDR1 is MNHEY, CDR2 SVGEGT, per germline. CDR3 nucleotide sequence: TGTGCCAGCAGAGGATGGGGGGCATCCTATAATTCACCCCTCCACTTT. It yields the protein CASRGWGASYNSPLHF.

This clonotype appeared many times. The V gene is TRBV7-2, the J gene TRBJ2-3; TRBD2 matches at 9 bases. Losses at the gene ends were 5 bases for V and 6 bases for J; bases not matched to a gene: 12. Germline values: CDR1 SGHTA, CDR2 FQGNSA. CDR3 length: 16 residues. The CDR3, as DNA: TGTGCCAGCAGCCCATATGGGCGGGGGGGCGGGGATACGCAGTATTTT. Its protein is CASSPYGRGGGDTQYF. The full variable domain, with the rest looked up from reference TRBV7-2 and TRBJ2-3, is GAGVSQSPSNKVTEKGKDVELRCDPISGHTALYWYRQSLGQGLEFLIYFQGNSAPDKSGLPSDRFSAERTGGSVSTLTIQRTQQEDSAVYLCASSPYGRGGGDTQYFGPGTRLTVL.

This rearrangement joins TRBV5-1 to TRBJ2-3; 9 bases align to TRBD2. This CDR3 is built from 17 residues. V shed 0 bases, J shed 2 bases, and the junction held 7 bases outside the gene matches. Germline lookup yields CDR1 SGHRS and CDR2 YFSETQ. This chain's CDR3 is CASSLAPAGGATDTQYF. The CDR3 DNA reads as TGCGCCAGCAGCTTGGCCCCAGCGGGGGGAGCCACAGATACGCAGTATTTT.